The TCR beta chain under discussion was sequenced for a study of blood T cell repertoires in COVID-19. Trimming left V 6 bases short and J 0 bases short, with 3 bases between. The germline V gene encodes CDR1 SNHLY and CDR2 FYNNEI. This CDR3 has 12 amino acids. Authors' methods: Nucleated cell number was recorded as an estimate derived from reference gene primer amplification. Here immunoSEQ multiplex PCR was the method, and the copy in TCRdb shows in-frame clones only, minus some. That table is the source of V, J and clone size, and D and trimming were worked out from the DNA. The sample carries about 76,000 clones, roughly four fifths recorded once.

This rearrangement joins TRBV2 to TRBJ2-4; D gene unclear. The source is a man in his 70s with acute or convalescent COVID-19. The sample comprised peripheral blood. This chain's CDR3 is CASSLAKNIQYF. As DNA, the CDR3 is TGTGCCAGCAGCCTAGCCAAAAACATTCAGTACTTC. Supplemented by reference TRBV2 and TRBJ2-4, the full variable domain reads EPEVTQTPSHQVTQMGQEVILRCVPISNHLYFYWYRQILGQKVEFLVSFYNNEISEKSEIFDDQFSVERPDGSNFTLKIRSTKLEDSAMYFCASSLAKNIQYFGAGTRLSVL.